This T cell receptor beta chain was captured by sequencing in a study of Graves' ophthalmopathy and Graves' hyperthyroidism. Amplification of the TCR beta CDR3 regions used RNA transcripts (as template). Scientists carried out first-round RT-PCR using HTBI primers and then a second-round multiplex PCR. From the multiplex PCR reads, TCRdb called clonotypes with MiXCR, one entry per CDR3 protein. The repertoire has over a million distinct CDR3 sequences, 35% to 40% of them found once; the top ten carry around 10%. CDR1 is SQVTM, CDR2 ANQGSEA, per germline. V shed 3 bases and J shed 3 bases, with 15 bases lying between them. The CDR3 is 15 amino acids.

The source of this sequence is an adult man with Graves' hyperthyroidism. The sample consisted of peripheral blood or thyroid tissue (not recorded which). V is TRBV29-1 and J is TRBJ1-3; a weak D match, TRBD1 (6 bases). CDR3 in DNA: TGCAGCGTTGAGAACAGGGAGGGCTATGGAAACACCATATATTTT. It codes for CSVENREGYGNTIYF.